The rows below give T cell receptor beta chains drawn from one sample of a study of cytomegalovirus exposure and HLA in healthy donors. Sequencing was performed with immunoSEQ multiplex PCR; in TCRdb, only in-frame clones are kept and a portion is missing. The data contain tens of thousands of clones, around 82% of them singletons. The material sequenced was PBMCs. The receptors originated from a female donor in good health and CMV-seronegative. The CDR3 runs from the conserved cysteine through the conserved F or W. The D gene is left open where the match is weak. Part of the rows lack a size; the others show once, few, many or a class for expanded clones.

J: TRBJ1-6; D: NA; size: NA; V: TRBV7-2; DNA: TGTGCCACAAGAGATAGGGGGTTAGTGTCACCCCTCCACTTT; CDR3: CATRDRGLVSPLHF
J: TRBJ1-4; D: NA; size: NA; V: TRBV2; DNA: TGTGCCAGCAGTTTGCGCCCAGGGGCAACTAATGAAAAACTGTTTTTT; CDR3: CASSLRPGATNEKLFF
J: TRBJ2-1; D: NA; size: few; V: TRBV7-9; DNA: TGTGCCAGCAGCTTTTCGGGAAAGATGGATGAGCAGTTCTTC; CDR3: CASSFSGKMDEQFF
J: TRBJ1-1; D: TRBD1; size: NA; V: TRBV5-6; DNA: TGTGCCAGCAGCTTTCAGGGGGCGGGCACTGAAGCTTTCTTT; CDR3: CASSFQGAGTEAFF
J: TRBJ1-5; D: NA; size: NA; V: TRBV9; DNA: TGTGCCAGCAGCGTAGGGGTCGAGCAGGGGCAGCCCCAGCATTTT; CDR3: CASSVGVEQGQPQHF
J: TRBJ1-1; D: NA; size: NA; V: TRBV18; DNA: TGTGCCAGCTCACGACAGGAAAACACTGAAGCTTTCTTT; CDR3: CASSRQENTEAFF
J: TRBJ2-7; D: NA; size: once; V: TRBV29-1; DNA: TGCAGCGTAGAGGGCCTTTCCTACGAGCAGTACTTC; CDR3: CSVEGLSYEQYF
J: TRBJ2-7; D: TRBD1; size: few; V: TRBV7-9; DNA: TGTTCCAGCAGCTACGACAGGGGGCCGCAGTACTTC; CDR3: CSSSYDRGPQYF
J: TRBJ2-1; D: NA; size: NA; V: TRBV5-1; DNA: TGCGCCAGCAGACGGAGGGGGGGAAATCCCGATGAGCAGTTCTTC; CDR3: CASRRRGGNPDEQFF
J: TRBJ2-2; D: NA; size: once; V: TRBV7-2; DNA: TGTGCCAGCAGCATCGCCAAGGCGGGCACCGGGGAGCTGTTTTTT; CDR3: CASSIAKAGTGELFF
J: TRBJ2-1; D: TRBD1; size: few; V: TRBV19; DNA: TGTGCCAGTAGTTGGTGGACAGGGGGCGGGAATGAGCAGTTCTTC; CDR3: CASSWWTGGGNEQFF
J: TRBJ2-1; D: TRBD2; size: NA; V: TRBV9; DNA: TGTGCCAGCAGCGTACGGACTAGCGGGGGGGCGAATGAGCAGTTCTTC; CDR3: CASSVRTSGGANEQFF
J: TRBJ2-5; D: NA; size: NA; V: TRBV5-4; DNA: TGTGCCAGCACCCGGGATCTAATGCGGGGGCTGCAAGAGACCCAGTACTTC; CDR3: CASTRDLMRGLQETQYF
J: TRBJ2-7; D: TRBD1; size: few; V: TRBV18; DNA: TGTGCCAGCTCACCACAGGGGACAGTCTACGAGCAGTACTTC; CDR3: CASSPQGTVYEQYF
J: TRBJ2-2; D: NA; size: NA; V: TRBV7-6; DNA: TGTGCCAGCAGGGTACTACAGGGAAACACCGGGGAGCTGTTTTTT; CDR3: CASRVLQGNTGELFF
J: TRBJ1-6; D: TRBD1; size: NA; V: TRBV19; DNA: TGTGCCAGTAGTCCCCGCAGGGGGGAGTCCCTCCACTTT; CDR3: CASSPRRGESLHF
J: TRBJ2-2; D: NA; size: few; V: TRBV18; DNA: TGTGCCAGCTCACCACTAGCGGAAATTACCGGGGAGCTGTTTTTT; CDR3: CASSPLAEITGELFF
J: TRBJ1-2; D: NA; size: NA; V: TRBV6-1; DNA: TGTGCCAGCAGTACTACCTTACAGGGTCTGGCTGGCTACACCTTC; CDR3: CASSTTLQGLAGYTF
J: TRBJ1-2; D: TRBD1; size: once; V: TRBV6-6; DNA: TGTGCCAGCAGTTACACTACCAGGGAGACAGGGCTTGGCTACACCTTC; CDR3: CASSYTTRETGLGYTF
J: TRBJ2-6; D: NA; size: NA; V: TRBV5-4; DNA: TGTGCCAGCAGCGGCGACTCCCCTGGGGCCAACGTCCTGACTTTC; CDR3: CASSGDSPGANVLTF
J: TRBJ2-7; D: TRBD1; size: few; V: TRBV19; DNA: TGTGCCAGTAGTCTCCGGGACAGGGGGACGTGGGAGCAGTACTTC; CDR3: CASSLRDRGTWEQYF
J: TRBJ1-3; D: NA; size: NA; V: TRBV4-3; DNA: TGCGCCAGCAGCCAAGGAGGGATCGGAAACACCATATATTTT; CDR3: CASSQGGIGNTIYF
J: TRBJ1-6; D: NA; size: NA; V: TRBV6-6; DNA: TGTGCCAGCGAAGGGACTCCTAATTCACCCCTCCACTTT; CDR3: CASEGTPNSPLHF
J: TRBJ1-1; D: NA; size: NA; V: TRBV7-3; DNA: TGTGCCAGCAGGGAGGGAACTTCGAACACTGAAGCTTTCTTT; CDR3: CASREGTSNTEAFF
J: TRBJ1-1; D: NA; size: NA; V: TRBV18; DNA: TGTGCCAGCTCACTAGTTGGGAGGAACACTGAAGCTTTCTTT; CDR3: CASSLVGRNTEAFF
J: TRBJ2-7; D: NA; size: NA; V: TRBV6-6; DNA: TGTGCCAGCGTTTCTCATCAGGCCCCTTCCTCGGAGCAGTACTTC; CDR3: CASVSHQAPSSEQYF
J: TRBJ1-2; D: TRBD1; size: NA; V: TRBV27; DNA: TGTGCCAGCAGTCCCCTTGACAGGGGGCTTTACGGCTACACCTTC; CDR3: CASSPLDRGLYGYTF
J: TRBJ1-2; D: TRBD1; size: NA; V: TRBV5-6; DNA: TGTGCCAGCAGCGAGGCCGACAGGGGGAACTATGGCTACACCTTC; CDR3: CASSEADRGNYGYTF
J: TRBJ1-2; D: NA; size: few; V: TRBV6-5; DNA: TGTGCCAGCAGTACTCCCAGGGGCGACTACACCTTC; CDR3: CASSTPRGDYTF
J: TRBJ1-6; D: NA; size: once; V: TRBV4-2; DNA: TGTGCCAGCAGCCAAGGACAGTCCCCAAATTCACCCCTCCACTTT; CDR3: CASSQGQSPNSPLHF
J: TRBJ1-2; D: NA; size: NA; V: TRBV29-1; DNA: TGCAGCGTTGGAGACATGCGTGGGCTCGGTCGTGGCTACACCTTC; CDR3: CSVGDMRGLGRGYTF
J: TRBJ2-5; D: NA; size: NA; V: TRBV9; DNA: TGTGCCAGCAGCGTAGGAGGAAGTGGAGAGACCCAGTACTTC; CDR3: CASSVGGSGETQYF
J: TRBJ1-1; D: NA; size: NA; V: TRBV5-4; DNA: TGTGCCAGCAGCTTTACAGGGACTGAAGCTTTCTTT; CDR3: CASSFTGTEAFF
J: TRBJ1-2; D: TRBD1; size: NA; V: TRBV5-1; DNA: TGCGCCAGCAGCCATACGGACAGGGGAGTTAGCGGCTACACCTTC; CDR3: CASSHTDRGVSGYTF
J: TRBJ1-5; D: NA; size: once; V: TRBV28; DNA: TGTGCCAGCAAACCCGGACAGATAAACAATCAGCCCCAGCATTTT; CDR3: CASKPGQINNQPQHF
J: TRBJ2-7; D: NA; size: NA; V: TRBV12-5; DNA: TGTGCTAGTGCGCCCGACCGTACAGGGCCCCACGAGCAGTACTTC; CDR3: CASAPDRTGPHEQYF
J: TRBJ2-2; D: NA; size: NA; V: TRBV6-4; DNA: TGTGCCAGCAGTGACAAAGGCGCAGGCACCGGGGAGCTGTTTTTT; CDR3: CASSDKGAGTGELFF
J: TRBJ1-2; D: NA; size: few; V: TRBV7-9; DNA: TGTGCCAGCACCCTATTAGGGGGAACAGGGGGCTACACCTTC; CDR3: CASTLLGGTGGYTF
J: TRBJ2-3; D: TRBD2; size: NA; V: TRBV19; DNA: TGTGCCAGTATGGGAAGCGGGGGAATCACAGATACGCAGTATTTT; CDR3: CASMGSGGITDTQYF
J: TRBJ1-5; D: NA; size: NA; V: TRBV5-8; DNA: TGTGCCAGCAGCTCGGGGGTACTTAGCAATCAGCCCCAGCATTTT; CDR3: CASSSGVLSNQPQHF
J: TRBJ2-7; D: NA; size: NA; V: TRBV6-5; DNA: TGTGCCAGCAGTTCCGGGACATACTCCTACGAGCAGTACTTC; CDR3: CASSSGTYSYEQYF
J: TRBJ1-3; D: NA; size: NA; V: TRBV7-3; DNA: TGTGCCAGCAGCTTAACAGGGGTGGTTTCTGGAAACACCATATATTTT; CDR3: CASSLTGVVSGNTIYF
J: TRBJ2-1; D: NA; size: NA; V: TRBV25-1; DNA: TGTGCCAGCAGTGAAGACGGGGTTAAGAATGAGCAGTTCTTC; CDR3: CASSEDGVKNEQFF
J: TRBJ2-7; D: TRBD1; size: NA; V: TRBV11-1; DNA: TGTGCCAGCAGCTCTCCGGGACAGGGCTTTGAGCAGTACTTC; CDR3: CASSSPGQGFEQYF
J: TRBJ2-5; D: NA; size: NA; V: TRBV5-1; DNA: TGCGCCAGCAGCTTGGTCGGGGGAACCCAAGAGACCCAGTACTTC; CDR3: CASSLVGGTQETQYF
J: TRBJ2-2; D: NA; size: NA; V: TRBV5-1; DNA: TGCGCCAGCAGCCTGAAGGTCAGACAGAAGAACACCGGGGAGCTGTTTTTT; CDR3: CASSLKVRQKNTGELFF
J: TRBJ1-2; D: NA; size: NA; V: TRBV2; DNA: TGTGCCAGCACGACTTCCTATGGCTACACCTTC; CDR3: CASTTSYGYTF
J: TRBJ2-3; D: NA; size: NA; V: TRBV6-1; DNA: TGTGCCAGCAGGAGACACAGCATCGTAACAGATACGCAGTATTTT; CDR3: CASRRHSIVTDTQYF
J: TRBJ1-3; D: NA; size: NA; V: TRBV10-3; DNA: TGTGCCATCAGTGAGACACCGGGACTCATCTCTGGAAACACCATATATTTT; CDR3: CAISETPGLISGNTIYF
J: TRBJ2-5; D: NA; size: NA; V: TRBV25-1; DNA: TGTGCCAGCAGCACGAACCGGGACTCCGGAGAGACCCAGTACTTC; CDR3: CASSTNRDSGETQYF
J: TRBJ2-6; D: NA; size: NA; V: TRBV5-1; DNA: TGCGCCAGCAGCAGAGAGGTATCTGGGGCCAACGTCCTGACTTTC; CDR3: CASSREVSGANVLTF
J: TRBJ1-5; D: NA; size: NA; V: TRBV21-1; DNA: TGTGCCAGCAGCACGATCACACTATTTATCACGGGACAGAATAGCAATCAGCCCCAGCATTTT; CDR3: CASSTITLFITGQNSNQPQHF
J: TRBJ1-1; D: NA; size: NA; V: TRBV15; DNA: TGTGCCACCAGCAGACCCGACACTGAAGCTTTCTTT; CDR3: CATSRPDTEAFF
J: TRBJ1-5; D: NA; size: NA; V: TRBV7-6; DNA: TGTGCCAGCAGCTCTCAGTATAGCAATCAGCCCCAGCATTTT; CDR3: CASSSQYSNQPQHF
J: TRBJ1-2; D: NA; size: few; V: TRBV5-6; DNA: TGTGCCAGCAGCTTGGCCCTTGATGGCTACACCTTC; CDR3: CASSLALDGYTF